This T cell receptor (beta chain) was recovered during a study of T-cell memory formation after mild COVID-19. Study-wide context: Largely, TCR clusters stayed within a single donor.

CDR1 is SGHAT, CDR2 FQNNGV, per germline. The CDR3 length is 13 residues. Trimming cost V 2 bases and J 8 bases, with 12 bases left between them. This clonotype occurred a few times. The target antigen is unknown. After 5'RACE with constant-segment primers, TCR alpha and TCR beta cDNA libraries carrying sample barcodes and UMIs were obtained. A single record per CDR3 protein comes from TCRdb applying MiXCR to the 5' RACE reads. Altogether over 150,000 distinct CDR3 sequences are present, about a fifth being singletons, with the ten largest covering around 3.9%. Overall study results and limits: Detection of some responders pre-infection suggested pre-existing cross-reactive memory T cells participated. Contracting CD4+ clones sat mainly in CM and EM; CD8+ in EMRA.

Material: PBMCs or a T cell subset sorted from them (not recorded which). The rearrangement uses TRBV11-2 and TRBJ1-2; D is perhaps TRBD1 (5 bases). The sequence was collected from a man aged 18 to 30 who had mild COVID-19 (a few samples of this study predate the infection). Cell type and time point are not known. CDR3 sequence: CASSLRWGGGYTF. In DNA form, the CDR3 reads TGTGCCAGCAGCTTAAGGTGGGGGGGAGGCTACACCTTC.